This TCR beta chain was obtained from a study of graft-versus-host responses after intestinal transplantation. Whole-study context: Transplantation in recipients was multivisceral, liver-intestinal, or isolated intestinal. The study gave all recipients anti-thymocyte globulin induction, then tacrolimus and steroids for 2 to 3 years. Study results and caveats: The study found high graft-versus-host to host-versus-graft clonal ratios in allografts of patients with graft-donor T cell macrochimerism.

Sequencing was performed with immunoSEQ multiplex PCR; in TCRdb, only in-frame clones are kept and a portion is missing. The table lists under 130,000 clones, 93% of them singletons. Worth noting for this clone: The antigen remains undetermined.

The trim removed 6 bases at V and 4 bases at J, leaving 8 bases unmatched. This CDR3 has 15 residues. The germline V gene encodes CDR1 SGDLS and CDR2 YYNGEE. Sequenced here: unstimulated CD8+ T cells sorted from spleen or lymph node cells, sampled before intestinal transplant. This chain uses TRBV9 with TRBJ2-2; TRBD1 matches at 8 bases. This receptor was identified in a human donor who received an intestinal transplant. CDR3 loop: CASTGQGWSTGELFF. CDR3 DNA: TGTGCCAGCACAGGACAGGGATGGTCCACCGGGGAGCTGTTTTTT.